This TCR beta chain derives from a study of blood T cell repertoires in COVID-19. V lost 8 bases, J lost 4 bases, and 6 bases lay in between. CDR1 MNHEY and CDR2 SVGAGI come from the germline V gene. This CDR3 is built from 10 residues. Measured with immunoSEQ multiplex PCR; TCRdb has only the in-frame clones, and not every one. The sample shows hundreds of thousands of clones, around 88% of them seen only once. The gene calls are TRBV6-5 and TRBJ2-7; D is ambiguous. The TCR originated in a woman aged 45-60 years who had recovered from COVID-19. Sequenced input: PBMCs or T cells enriched from blood (not recorded which). The CDR3, as DNA: TGTGCCAGCGTAGAATACGAGCAGTACTTC. Protein sequence: CASVEYEQYF.